This TCR beta chain came from a study of regulatory T cells in long-lasting Graves disease. The time point was: newly diagnosed GD, antithyroid drugs for less than 3 months. PBMC-extracted RNA yielded the TCR library. J gave up 8 bases and V 8 bases, and 13 bases lay outside the gene matches. Looked up from germline, CDR1 is ENHRY and CDR2 is SYGVKD. This CDR3 spans 14 amino acids. About this clonotype itself: This may be a read error: a much more frequent sequence differs by one nucleotide.

To make TCR beta libraries, researchers used iRepertoire HTBI primers and Arm-PCR of CDR3 regions. Each CDR3 protein gets one entry after TCRdb re-called the multiplex PCR reads with MiXCR. The sample has fewer than 350,000 distinct CDR3 sequences, roughly 18% seen once. The receptor was derived from a female donor with Graves disease. Sequences were derived from peripheral blood mononuclear cells (PBMCs), sampled at new diagnosis, from a patient treated with antithyroid drugs. The chain combines TRBV10-3 with TRBJ1-2; 8 nucleotides align to TRBD1. CDR3 bases: TGTGCCATCGGGGCCCAGGGGGCGAGGGCCGGCTACACCTTC. This sequence encodes CAIGAQGARAGYTF.